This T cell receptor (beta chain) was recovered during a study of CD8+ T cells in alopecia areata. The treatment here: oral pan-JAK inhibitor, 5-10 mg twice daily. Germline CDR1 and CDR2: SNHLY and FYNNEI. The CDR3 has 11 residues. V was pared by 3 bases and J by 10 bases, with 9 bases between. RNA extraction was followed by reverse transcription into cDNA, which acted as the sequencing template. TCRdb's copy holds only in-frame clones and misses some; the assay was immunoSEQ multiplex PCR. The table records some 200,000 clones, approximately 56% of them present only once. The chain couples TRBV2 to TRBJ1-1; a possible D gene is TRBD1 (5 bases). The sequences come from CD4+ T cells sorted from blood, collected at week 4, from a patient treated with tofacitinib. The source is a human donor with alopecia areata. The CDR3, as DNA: TGTGCCAGCAGTGACCCCGGGGCAGCTTTCTTT. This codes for CASSDPGAAFF.